This section outlines one T cell receptor beta chain sequence together with its context. Its antigen is not known. Some clones are missing from TCRdb's copy, which holds only in-frame ones; the method was immunoSEQ multiplex PCR. The data hold 95,000 to 150,000 clones, with about four fifths observed a single time. This sample stems from a study of radiation and T cells in renal cell carcinoma. Study-wide results and caveats: No pretreatment tumor biopsies were available for baseline clonotypes.

The time point was: baseline pretreatment blood. Sample treatment: 15 Gy SBRT to primary tumor, nephrectomy 4 weeks later. Clear cell pathology was present in this patient's renal cell carcinoma. Trimming left V 4 bases short and J 6 bases short, with 7 bases between. Germline values: CDR1 MNHEY, CDR2 SMNVEV (reference sequence). There are 11 residues in the CDR3. The source is an older woman with renal cell carcinoma. Sequencing used blood, obtained from a patient whose treatment included radiotherapy and nephrectomy. The chain employs TRBV27 and TRBJ2-7; the D gene could be TRBD1 or TRBD2 (5 bases each). The CDR3: CASSSGGEQYF. The CDR3, as DNA: TGTGCCAGCAGTTCTGGGGGCGAGCAGTACTTC.